This is a list of T cell receptor beta chains from one sample in a study of T cell responses to AZD1222 COVID-19 vaccine. The method was immunoSEQ multiplex PCR; TCRdb's version includes in-frame clones alone and lacks a portion of them. The sample holds more than 70,000 clones, around 90% seen once. Sample: peripheral blood, taken on day 0 of MenACWY control vaccination. The receptors stem from an adult in good health. The conserved cysteine and the conserved F or W are not part of the CDR3 here. Fields, in order: clone size, J gene, V gene, CDR3 protein. Not all rows give a size; the values are once, few, many and, for expanded clones, a class.

>.|TRBJ2-1|TRBV5-1
ASRGGATDREQF
>.|TRBJ2-7|TRBV10-3
AISEAGYEQY
>.|TRBJ1-2|TRBV6-5
ASKGHNYGYT
>.|TRBJ2-1|TRBV10-3
AISESSGLRVQF
>.|TRBJ1-5|TRBV6-2/TRBV6-3
ASSRTGDNQPQH
>.|TRBJ1-5|TRBV24-1
ATSDLERTLNQPQH
>.|TRBJ1-1|TRBV5-1
ASSRGGTEAF
>.|TRBJ1-6|TRBV19
ASSIGNVNSPLH
>.|TRBJ1-1|TRBV30
AWRDRAGTEAF
>.|TRBJ1-3|TRBV6-5
ASRGSGNTIY
>.|TRBJ2-1|TRBV9
ASSVDQRGWYEQF
>.|TRBJ1-4|TRBV10-3
AISEGQGSKLF
>.|TRBJ1-1|TRBV12-3/TRBV12-4
ASSFEGNTEAF
>.|TRBJ1-5|TRBV3-1/TRBV3-2
ASSQGPRDRVQPQH
>.|TRBJ1-2|TRBV28
ASSLFQGTYGYT
>.|TRBJ2-1|TRBV5-1
ASSGSSGGSFSYNEQF
>.|TRBJ1-5|TRBV4-3
ASSQDLASSGQPQH
>.|TRBJ1-4|TRBV5-8
ASSLVTATNEKLF
>.|TRBJ2-7|TRBV6-5
ARDGSYEQY
>.|TRBJ2-3|TRBV10-3
AISDPLGGDTQY
>.|TRBJ2-1|TRBV5-1
ASSRGTGSNEQF
>.|TRBJ2-7|TRBV29-1
SAWDTLSHEQY
>.|TRBJ1-6|TRBV4-2
ASSQERILASSYNSPLH
>.|TRBJ2-7|TRBV27
ASSLSTGSYEQY
>.|TRBJ1-3|TRBV14
ASSQDPRGFGNTIY
>.|TRBJ1-5|TRBV18
ASSPPQGGGNQPQH
>.|TRBJ1-1|TRBV3-1/TRBV3-2
ASSGLAGNTEAF
>.|TRBJ1-2|TRBV4-1
ASSQGGTGTFYGYT
>.|TRBJ2-7|TRBV4-1
ASSQEGTSLSYEQY
>once|TRBJ1-4|TRBV28
ASSWGGTNEKLF
>.|TRBJ2-5|TRBV6-1
ASSALSSGGGETQY
>.|TRBJ2-1|TRBV28
ASCPRGRGTNEQF
>.|TRBJ1-6|TRBV5-1
ASSSTGGGLGSPLH
>.|TRBJ1-4|TRBV4-2
ASSPPGQGAEKLF
>.|TRBJ2-3|TRBV7-6
ASSFSGTGITDTQY
>.|TRBJ1-4|TRBV19
ASQTRDRGEKLF
>.|TRBJ1-3|TRBV11-3
ASSSRTVTGNTIY
>.|TRBJ1-1|TRBV4-3
ASSRSGTGGSLDTEAF
>few|TRBJ2-6|TRBV6-1
ASSEFRSSGANVLT
>.|TRBJ1-5|TRBV28
ASRGADNSNQPQH
>once|TRBJ1-3|TRBV5-6
ASSLSWGNTIY